This T cell receptor beta chain was captured by sequencing in a study of blood T cell repertoires in COVID-19. At the level of the study: PBMCs, B-cell-depleted T cells, or T cells provided the cDNA or gDNA that made up the material.

Sequencing was performed with immunoSEQ multiplex PCR; in TCRdb, only in-frame clones are kept and a portion is missing. Here the sample spans 81,000 or so clones, about 82% being singletons. On this clone: The junction shows a germline mismatch at one end, possibly a read error.

This TCR was recovered from a man in his fifties or sixties with COVID-19, enrolled during active disease. Sequenced: peripheral blood.

The chain's CDR3 is CASSLGGGTASYEQYF. The DNA for the CDR3 is TGTGCCAGCAGCCTAGGGGGTGGGACAGCTTCTTACGAGCAGTACTTC. The J gene is TRBJ2-7, the V gene TRBV13; TRBD1 aligns across 7 bases. This CDR3 is 16 amino acids long. Germline CDR1 is PRHDT and CDR2 is FYEKMQ (reference sequence).